This T cell receptor (beta chain) emerged from a study of T cells in Graves' hyperthyroidism and ophthalmopathy. Background on the study: Before treatment of any kind, peripheral blood was taken at initial diagnosis.

Broader study findings: Expanded thyroid clonotypes (above 0.001) were mostly also found in blood.

What was amplified from RNA transcripts were TCR beta CDR3 regions. When the TCR CDR3 underwent first-round RT-PCR, the HTBI primer set was used. A single record per CDR3 protein comes from TCRdb applying MiXCR to the multiplex PCR reads. The sample holds about 420,000 distinct CDR3 sequences; around 16% are singletons and the top ten take 14%. Diagnosis relied on clinical symptoms, serum thyroxine and TRAb, thyroid ultrasound and orbital computed tomography. Source material for PBMCs was more than 7.5 ml fresh peripheral blood. V lost 2 bases, J lost 2 bases, and 13 bases lay in between. The CDR3 extends over 15 amino acids. Germline CDR1 SGHKS, CDR2 YYEKEE (reference sequence). This clonotype has a count of ten or more. The antigen is undetermined.

Sequences were obtained from blood. The TCR sequence derives from a woman between 18 and 29 years old with Graves' hyperthyroidism. This rearrangement joins TRBV5-5 to TRBJ1-2, with D possibly TRBD1 on 5 matching bases. CDR3 region: CASSFAGTDNYGYTF. CDR3 coding DNA: TGTGCCAGCAGCTTCGCCGGGACTGACAACTATGGCTACACCTTC.